This T cell receptor (beta chain) was captured by sequencing in a study of blood T cell repertoires in COVID-19. About the research overall: COVID-19 samples, acute and convalescent, were from the United States, Italy and Spain. PBMCs, B-cell-depleted T cells, or T cells were the source of the cDNA or gDNA that made up the material.

Only in-frame clones appear in the TCRdb table, and some are missing; sequencing was by immunoSEQ multiplex PCR. The table records tens of thousands of clones, 88% of them present only once. Germline CDR1 is MNHEY and CDR2 is SVGEGT. The CDR3 is made up of 12 amino acids. V was cut by 5 bases and J by 4 bases, with 8 bases left in between. The TCR comes from a human donor in a cohort sampled during active COVID-19. The gene calls are TRBV6-2 or TRBV6-3 and TRBJ1-2; D call uncertain. Sequencing was done on a sample of peripheral blood. CDR3 nucleotides: TGTGCCAGCAGTGGGCAGGTCTATGGCTACACCTTC. This encodes CASSGQVYGYTF.